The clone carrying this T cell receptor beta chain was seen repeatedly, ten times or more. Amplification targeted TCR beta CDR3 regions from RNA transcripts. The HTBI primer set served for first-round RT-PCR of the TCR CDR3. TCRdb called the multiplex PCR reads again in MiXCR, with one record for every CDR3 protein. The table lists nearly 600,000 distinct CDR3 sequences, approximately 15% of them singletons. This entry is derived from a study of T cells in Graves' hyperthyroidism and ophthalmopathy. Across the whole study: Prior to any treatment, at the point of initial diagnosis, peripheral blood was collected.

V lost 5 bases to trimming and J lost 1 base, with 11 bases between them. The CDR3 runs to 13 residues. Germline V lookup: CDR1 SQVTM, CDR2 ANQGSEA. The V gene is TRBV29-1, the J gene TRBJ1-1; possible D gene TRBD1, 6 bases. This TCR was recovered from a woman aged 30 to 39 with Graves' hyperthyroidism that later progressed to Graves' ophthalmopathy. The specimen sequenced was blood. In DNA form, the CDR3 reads TGCAGCGTTTCAGGACAGACGAACACTGAAGCTTTCTTT. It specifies CSVSGQTNTEAFF.